This TCR beta chain was recorded in a study of blood T cell repertoires in COVID-19. From germline, CDR1 is SGHRS and CDR2 YFSETQ. The ends lost 1 base at V and 1 base at J; junction bases unmatched: 2. The CDR3 is 15 residues long. Cohort allocation depended upon clinical history that participants reported. Recovered status in Cohort 3 required two negative PCRs, clearance, or symptom resolution. TCRdb's copy holds only in-frame clones and misses some; the assay was immunoSEQ multiplex PCR. The sample lists about 390,000 clones; roughly 89% were seen once. V is TRBV5-1 and J is TRBJ2-1; 7 positions agree with TRBD2. The receptor's source is a woman in her forties or fifties who had recovered from COVID-19. The sequenced sample consisted of PBMCs or T cells enriched from blood (not recorded which). CDR3 sequence reads: CASSLLGGSYNEQFF. DNA for the CDR3: TGCGCCAGCAGCTTGTTGGGGGGGTCCTACAATGAGCAGTTCTTC.